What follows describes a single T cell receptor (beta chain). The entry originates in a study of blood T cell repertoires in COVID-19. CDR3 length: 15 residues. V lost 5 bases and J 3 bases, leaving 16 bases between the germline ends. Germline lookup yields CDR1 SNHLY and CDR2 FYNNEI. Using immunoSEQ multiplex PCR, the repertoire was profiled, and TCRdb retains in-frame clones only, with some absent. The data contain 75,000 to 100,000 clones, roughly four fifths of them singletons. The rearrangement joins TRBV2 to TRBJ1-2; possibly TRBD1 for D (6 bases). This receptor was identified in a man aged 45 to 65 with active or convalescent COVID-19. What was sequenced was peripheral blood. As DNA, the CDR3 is TGTGCCAGCAGTCTCTTGGACAGCTTCGACTATGGCTACACCTTC. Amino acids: CASSLLDSFDYGYTF.